This T cell receptor (beta chain) was documented in a study of blood T cell repertoires in COVID-19. V lost 2 bases to trimming and J lost 5 bases; unmatched junction nucleotides: 3. The CDR3 is made up of 14 amino acids. Germline-derived CDR1 and CDR2 are MNHEY and SVGAGI. Only in-frame clones appear in the TCRdb table, and some are missing; sequencing was by immunoSEQ multiplex PCR. This table holds more than 80,000 clones, about 90% found once. The clonotype originates from a human donor with active COVID-19. The donor label of this sample is uncertain. The chain is built from TRBV6-5 and TRBJ2-3; 8 nucleotides match TRBD2. Source material: peripheral blood. The CDR3 bases are TGTGCCAGCAGTTACGGACTAGCTAGAGATACGCAGTATTTT. It specifies CASSYGLARDTQYF.